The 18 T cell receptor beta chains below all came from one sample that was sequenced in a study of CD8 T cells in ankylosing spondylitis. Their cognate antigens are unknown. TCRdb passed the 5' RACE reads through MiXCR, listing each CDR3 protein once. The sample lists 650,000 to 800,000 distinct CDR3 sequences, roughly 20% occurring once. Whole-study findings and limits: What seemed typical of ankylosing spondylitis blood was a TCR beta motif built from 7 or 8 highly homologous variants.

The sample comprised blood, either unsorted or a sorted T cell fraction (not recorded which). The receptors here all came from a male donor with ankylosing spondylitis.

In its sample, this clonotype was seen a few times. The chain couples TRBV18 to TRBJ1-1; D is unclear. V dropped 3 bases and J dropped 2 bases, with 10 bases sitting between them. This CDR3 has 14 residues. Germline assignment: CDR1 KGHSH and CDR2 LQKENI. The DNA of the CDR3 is TGTGCCAGCTCACCGGGCCCACCTAACACTGAAGCTTTCTTT. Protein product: CASSPGPPNTEAFF.

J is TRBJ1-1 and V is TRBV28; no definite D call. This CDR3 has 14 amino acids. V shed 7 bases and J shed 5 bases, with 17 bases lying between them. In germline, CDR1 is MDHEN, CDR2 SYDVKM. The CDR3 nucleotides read TGTGCCAGCATAATTCCAGGCAGGAGGACTGAAGCTTTCTTT. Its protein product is CASIIPGRRTEAFF.

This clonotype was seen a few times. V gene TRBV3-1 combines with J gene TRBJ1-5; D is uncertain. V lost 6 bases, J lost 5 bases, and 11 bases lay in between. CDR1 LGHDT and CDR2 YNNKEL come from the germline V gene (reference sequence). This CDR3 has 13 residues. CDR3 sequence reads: CASSPSRDQPQHF. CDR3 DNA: TGTGCCAGCAGTCCTAGTAGGGATCAGCCCCAGCATTTT.

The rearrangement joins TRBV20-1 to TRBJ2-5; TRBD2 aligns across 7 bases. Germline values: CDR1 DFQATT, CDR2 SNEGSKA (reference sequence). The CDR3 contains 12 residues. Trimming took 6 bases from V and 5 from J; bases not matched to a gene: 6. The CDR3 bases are TGCAGTGCCTGGACTAGTTCGGAGACCCAGTACTTC. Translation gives CSAWTSSETQYF.

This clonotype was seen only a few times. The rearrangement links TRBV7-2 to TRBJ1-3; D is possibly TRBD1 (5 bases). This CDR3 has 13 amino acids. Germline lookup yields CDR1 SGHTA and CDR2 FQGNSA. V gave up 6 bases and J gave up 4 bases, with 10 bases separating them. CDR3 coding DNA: TGTGCCAGCAGTCGGGACCCGGGAAACACCATATATTTT. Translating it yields CASSRDPGNTIYF.

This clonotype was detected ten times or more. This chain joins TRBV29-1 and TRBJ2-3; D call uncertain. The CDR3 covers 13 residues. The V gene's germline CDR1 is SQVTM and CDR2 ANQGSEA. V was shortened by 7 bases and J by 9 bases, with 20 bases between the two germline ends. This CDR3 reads CSARGPQRDTQYF. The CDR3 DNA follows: TGCAGCGCCCGTGGGCCTCAGCGAGACACGCAGTATTTT.

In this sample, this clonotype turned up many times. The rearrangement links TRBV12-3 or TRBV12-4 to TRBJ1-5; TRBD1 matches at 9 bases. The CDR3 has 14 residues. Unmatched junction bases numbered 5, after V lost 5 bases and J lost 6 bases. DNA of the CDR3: TGTGCCAGCAGTGGGGACAGGGCGGGTCAGCCCCAGCATTTT. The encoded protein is CASSGDRAGQPQHF.

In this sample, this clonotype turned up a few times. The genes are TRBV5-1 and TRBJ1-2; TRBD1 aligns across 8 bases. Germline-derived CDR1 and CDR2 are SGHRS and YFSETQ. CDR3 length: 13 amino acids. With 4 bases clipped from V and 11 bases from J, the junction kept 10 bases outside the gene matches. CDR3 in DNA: TGCGCCAGCAGCGAACGACAGGGACAGGCTTACACCTTC. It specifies CASSERQGQAYTF.

The CDR3: CASSSQLTEAFF. DNA of the CDR3: TGTGCCAGCAGCTCCCAACTTACTGAAGCTTTCTTT. The chain joins TRBV5-6 to TRBJ1-1, with no clear D. Deletions cut 3 bases from V and 5 bases from J, with 8 bases between. CDR3 length: 12 amino acids. Germline CDR1 and CDR2: SGHDT and YYEEEE.

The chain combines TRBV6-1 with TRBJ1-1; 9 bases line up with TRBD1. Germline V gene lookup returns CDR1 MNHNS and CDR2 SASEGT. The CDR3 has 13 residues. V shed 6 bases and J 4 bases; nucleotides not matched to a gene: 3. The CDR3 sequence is CASSNRGLTEAFF. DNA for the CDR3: TGTGCCAGCAGCAACAGGGGGCTCACTGAAGCTTTCTTT.

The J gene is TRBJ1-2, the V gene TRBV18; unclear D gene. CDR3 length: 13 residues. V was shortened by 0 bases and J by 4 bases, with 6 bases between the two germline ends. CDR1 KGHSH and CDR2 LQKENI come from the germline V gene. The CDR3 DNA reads TGTGCCAGCTCACCACCGAGAAGCTATGGCTACACCTTC. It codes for CASSPPRSYGYTF.

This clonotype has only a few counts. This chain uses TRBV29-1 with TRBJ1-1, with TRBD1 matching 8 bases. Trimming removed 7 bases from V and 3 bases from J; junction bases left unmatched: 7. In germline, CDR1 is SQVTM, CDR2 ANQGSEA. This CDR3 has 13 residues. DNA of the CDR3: TGCAGCGCCTCTGGACAGGGCCACACTGAAGCTTTCTTT. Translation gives CSASGQGHTEAFF.

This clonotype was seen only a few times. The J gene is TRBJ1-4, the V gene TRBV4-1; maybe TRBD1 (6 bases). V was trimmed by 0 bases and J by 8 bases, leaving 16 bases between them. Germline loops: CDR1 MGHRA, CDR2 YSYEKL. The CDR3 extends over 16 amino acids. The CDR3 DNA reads TGCGCCAGCAGCCAAGAGGAAGGGGGGGGTAGGGAAAAACTGTTTTTT. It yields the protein CASSQEEGGGREKLFF.

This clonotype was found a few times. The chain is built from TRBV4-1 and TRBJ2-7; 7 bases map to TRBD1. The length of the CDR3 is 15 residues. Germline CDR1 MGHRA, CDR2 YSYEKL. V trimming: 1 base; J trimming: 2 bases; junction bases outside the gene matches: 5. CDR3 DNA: TGCGCCAGCAGCCAAGCGCAGGGGGTTGCCTACGAGCAGTACTTC. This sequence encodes CASSQAQGVAYEQYF.

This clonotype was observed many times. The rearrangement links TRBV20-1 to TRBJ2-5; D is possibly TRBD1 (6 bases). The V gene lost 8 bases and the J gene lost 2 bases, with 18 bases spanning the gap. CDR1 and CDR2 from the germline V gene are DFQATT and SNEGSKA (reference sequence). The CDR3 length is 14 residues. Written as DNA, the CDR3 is TGCAGTCTCAGCCGGGACAAATGGCAAGAGACCCAGTACTTC. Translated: CSLSRDKWQETQYF.

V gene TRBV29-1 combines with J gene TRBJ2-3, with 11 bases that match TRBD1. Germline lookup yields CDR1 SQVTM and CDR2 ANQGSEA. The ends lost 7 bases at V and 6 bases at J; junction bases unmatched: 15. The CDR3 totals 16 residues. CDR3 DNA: TGCAGCGCTTCTACCGGGACAGGGGGTTCTTCGGATACGCAGTATTTT. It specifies CSASTGTGGSSDTQYF.

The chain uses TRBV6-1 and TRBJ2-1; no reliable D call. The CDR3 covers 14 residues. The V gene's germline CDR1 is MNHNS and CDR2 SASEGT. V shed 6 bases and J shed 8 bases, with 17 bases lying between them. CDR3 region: CASSTPGEAHEQFF. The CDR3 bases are TGTGCCAGCAGCACCCCTGGGGAAGCCCATGAGCAGTTCTTC.

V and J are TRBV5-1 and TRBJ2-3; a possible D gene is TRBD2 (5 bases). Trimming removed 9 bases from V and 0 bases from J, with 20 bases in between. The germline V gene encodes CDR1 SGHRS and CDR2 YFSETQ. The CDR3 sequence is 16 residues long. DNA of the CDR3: TGCGCCACCTCGCCGGGGTGGGCCGGAAGCACAGATACGCAGTATTTT. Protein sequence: CATSPGWAGSTDTQYF.